The entry that follows covers one T cell receptor (beta chain) sequence. The data originate from a study of blood T cell repertoires in COVID-19. Seattle cases were enrolled at active infection and followed longitudinally. V shed 0 bases and J 8 bases; nucleotides not matched to a gene: 7. The CDR3 extends over 14 amino acids. Germline V gives CDR1 SGDLS, CDR2 YYNGEE. In the original workflow: Estimated nucleated cell counts came from reference gene primer amplification. Data came from immunoSEQ multiplex PCR; TCRdb stores just in-frame clones and leaves some out. V and J calls and clone size come straight from that table; D and trimming were deduced from the DNA. The table lists roughly 140,000 clones, more than 75% of them singletons.

This chain joins TRBV9 and TRBJ1-2, with 7 bases identical to TRBD1. The sequence was obtained from a woman aged 55 to 70 with COVID-19, enrolled during active disease. Specimen: peripheral blood. This chain's CDR3 is CASSVATEGAGYTF. The DNA for the CDR3 is TGTGCCAGCAGCGTAGCTACGGAGGGGGCCGGCTACACCTTC.